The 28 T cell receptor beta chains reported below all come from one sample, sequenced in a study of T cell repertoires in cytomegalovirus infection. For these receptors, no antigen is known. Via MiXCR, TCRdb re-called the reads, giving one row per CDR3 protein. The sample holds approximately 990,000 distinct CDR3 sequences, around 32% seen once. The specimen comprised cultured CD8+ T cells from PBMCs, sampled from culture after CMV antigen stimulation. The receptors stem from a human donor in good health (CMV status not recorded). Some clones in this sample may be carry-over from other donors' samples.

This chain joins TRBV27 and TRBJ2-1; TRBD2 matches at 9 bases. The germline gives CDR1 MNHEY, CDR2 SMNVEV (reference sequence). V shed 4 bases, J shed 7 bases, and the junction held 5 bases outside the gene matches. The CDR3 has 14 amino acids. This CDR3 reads CASSWAGGANEQFF. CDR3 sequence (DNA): TGTGCCAGCAGTTGGGCGGGGGGGGCGAATGAGCAGTTCTTC.

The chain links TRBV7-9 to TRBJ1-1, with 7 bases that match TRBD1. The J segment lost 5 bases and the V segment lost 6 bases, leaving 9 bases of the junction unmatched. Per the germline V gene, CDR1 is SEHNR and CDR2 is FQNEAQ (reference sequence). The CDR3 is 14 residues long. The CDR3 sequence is CASRQSQGRTEAFF. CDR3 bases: TGTGCCAGCAGACAATCACAGGGGCGGACTGAAGCTTTCTTT.

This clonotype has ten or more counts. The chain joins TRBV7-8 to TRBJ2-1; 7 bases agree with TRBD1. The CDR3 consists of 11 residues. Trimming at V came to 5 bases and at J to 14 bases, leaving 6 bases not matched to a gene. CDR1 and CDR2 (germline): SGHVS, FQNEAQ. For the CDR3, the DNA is TGTGCCAGCAGCCAAGACAGGGCGGAGTTCTTC. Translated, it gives CASSQDRAEFF.

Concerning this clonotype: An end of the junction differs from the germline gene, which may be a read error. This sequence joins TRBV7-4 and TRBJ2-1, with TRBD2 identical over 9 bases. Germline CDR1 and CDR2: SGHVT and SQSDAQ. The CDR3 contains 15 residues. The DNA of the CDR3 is TGTGTCAGCAGCTTAGCGGGGGCCCACTACAATGAGCAGTTCTTC. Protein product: CVSSLAGAHYNEQFF.

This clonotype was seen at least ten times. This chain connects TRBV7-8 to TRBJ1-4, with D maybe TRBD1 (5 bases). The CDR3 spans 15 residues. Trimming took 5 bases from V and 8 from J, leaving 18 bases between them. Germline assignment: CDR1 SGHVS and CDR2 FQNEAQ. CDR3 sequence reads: CASSTSGTREEKLFF. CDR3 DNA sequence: TGTGCCAGCAGCACTTCAGGGACTCGAGAGGAAAAACTGTTTTTT.

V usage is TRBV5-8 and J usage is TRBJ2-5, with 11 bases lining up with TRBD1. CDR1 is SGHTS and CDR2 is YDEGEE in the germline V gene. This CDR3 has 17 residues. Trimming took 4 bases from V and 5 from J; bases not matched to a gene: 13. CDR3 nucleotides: TGTGCCAGCAGCGGCAACCGGGACAGGGGGATTTGGGAGACCCAGTACTTC. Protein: CASSGNRDRGIWETQYF.

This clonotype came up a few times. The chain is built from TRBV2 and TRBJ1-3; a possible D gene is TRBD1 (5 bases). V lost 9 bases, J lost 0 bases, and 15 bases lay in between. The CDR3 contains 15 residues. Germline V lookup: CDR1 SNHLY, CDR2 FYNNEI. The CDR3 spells CARFSEDNSGNTIYF. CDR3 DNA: TGTGCCAGATTCTCCGAGGACAACTCTGGAAACACCATATATTTT.

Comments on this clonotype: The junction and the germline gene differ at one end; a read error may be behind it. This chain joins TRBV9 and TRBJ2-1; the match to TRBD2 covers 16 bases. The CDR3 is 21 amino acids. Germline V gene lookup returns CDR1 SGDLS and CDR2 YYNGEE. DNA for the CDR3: TGTGCCAGCGGCGTAGATTCCAGGGGACTAGCGGGGGGGCTATCCTACAATGAGCAGTTCTTC. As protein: CASGVDSRGLAGGLSYNEQFF.

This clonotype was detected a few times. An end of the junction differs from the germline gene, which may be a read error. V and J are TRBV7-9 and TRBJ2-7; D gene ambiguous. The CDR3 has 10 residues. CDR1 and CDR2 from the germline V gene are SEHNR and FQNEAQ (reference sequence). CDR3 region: CASSSDEQYF. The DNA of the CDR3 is TGTGCCAGCAGCTCCGACGAGCAGTACTTC.

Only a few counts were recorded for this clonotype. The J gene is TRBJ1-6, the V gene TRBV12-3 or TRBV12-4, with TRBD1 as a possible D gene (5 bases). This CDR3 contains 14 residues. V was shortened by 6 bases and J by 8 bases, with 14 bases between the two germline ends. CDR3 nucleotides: TGTGCCAGCAGACGGCGACAGAGCTATTCACCCCTCCACTTT. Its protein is CASRRRQSYSPLHF.

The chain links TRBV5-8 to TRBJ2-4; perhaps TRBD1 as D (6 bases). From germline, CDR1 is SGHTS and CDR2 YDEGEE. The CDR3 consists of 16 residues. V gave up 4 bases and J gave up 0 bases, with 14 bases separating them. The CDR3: CASSQTGTIAKNIQYF. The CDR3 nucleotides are TGTGCCAGCAGCCAGACAGGAACTATAGCCAAAAACATTCAGTACTTC.

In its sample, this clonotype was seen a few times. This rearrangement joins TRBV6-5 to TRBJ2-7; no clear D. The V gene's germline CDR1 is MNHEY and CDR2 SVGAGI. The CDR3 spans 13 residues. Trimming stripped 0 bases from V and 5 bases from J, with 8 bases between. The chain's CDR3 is CASSYSIGNEQYV. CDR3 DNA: TGTGCCAGCAGTTACTCGATTGGGAACGAGCAGTACGTC.

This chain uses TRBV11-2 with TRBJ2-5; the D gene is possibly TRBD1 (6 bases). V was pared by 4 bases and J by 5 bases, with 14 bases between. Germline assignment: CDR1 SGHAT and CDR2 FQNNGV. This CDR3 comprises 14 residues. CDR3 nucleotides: TGTGCCAGCAGCTCGCTGACAGGCAGCGAGACCCAGTACTTC. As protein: CASSSLTGSETQYF.

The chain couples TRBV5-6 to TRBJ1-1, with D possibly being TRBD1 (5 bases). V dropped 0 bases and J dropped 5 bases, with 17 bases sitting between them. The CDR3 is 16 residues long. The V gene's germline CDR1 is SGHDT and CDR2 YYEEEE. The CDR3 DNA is TGTGCCAGCAGCTTGGCCAATTGGGGGGTACGGACTGAAGCTTTCTTT. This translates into CASSLANWGVRTEAFF.

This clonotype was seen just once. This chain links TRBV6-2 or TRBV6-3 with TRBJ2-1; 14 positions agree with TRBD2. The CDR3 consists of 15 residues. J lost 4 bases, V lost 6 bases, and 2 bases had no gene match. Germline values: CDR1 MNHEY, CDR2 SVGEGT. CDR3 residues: CASRTSGGEYNEQFF. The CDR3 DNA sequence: TGTGCCAGCAGGACTAGCGGGGGGGAGTACAATGAGCAGTTCTTC.

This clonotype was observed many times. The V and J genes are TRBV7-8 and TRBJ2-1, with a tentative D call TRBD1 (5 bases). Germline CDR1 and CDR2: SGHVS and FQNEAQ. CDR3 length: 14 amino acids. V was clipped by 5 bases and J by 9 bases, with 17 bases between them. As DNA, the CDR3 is TGTGCCAGCAGCCCCCAGGGTAGCCTCCCTGAGCAGTTCTTC. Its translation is CASSPQGSLPEQFF. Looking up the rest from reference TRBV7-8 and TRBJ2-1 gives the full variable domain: GAGVSQSPRYKVAKRGQDVALRCDPISGHVSLFWYQQALGQGPEFLTYFQNEAQLDKSGLPSDRFFAERPEGSVSTLKIQRTQQEDSAVYLCASSPQGSLPEQFFGPGTRLTVL.

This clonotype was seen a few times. CDR3 in amino acids: CASSLNSNEQYF. The CDR3 DNA sequence: TGTGCCAGCAGCTTAAATAGCAACGAGCAGTACTTC. The chain joins TRBV7-9 to TRBJ2-7; D remains unclear. This CDR3 region has 12 residues. Between the trimmed V and J ends, which lost 2 bases and 5 bases, there was a span of 7 bases. Germline CDR1 and CDR2: SEHNR and FQNEAQ (reference sequence).

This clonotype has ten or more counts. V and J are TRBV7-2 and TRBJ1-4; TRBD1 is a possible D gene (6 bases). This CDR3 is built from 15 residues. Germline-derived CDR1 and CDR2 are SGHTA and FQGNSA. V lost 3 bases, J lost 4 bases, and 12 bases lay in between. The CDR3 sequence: CASSFAGQFNEKLFF. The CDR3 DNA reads TGTGCCAGCAGCTTCGCCGGACAGTTTAATGAAAAACTGTTTTTT.

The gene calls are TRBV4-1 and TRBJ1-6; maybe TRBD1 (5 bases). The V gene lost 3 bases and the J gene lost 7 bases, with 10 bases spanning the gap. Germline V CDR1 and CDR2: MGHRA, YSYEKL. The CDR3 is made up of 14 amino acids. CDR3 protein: CASSHDSYNSPLHF. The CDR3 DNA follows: TGCGCCAGCAGCCATGACAGCTACAATTCACCCCTCCACTTT.

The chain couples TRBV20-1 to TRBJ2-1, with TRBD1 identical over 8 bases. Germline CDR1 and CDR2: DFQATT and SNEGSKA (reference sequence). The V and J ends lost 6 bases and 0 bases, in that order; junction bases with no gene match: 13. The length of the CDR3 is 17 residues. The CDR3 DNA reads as TGCAGTGCGACCACGGGAAACAGGGGGAGCTCCTACAATGAGCAGTTCTTC. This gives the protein CSATTGNRGSSYNEQFF.

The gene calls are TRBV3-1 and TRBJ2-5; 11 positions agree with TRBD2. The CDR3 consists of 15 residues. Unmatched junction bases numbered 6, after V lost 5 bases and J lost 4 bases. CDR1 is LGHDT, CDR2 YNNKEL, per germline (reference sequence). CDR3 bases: TGTGCCAGCAGCAGGACTAGCGGGTGGGGAGAGACCCAGTACTTC. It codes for CASSRTSGWGETQYF.

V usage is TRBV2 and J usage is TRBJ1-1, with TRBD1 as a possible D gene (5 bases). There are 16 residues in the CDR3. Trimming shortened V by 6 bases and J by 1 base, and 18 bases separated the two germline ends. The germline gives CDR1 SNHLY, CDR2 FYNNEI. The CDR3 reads CASRYPRDGSNTEAFF. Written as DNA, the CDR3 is TGTGCCAGCAGATACCCCAGGGACGGGTCGAACACTGAAGCTTTCTTT. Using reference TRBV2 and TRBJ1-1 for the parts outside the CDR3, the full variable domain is EPEVTQTPSHQVTQMGQEVILRCVPISNHLYFYWYRQILGQKVEFLVSFYNNEISEKSEIFDDQFSVERPDGSNFTLKIRSTKLEDSAMYFCASRYPRDGSNTEAFFGQGTRLTVV.

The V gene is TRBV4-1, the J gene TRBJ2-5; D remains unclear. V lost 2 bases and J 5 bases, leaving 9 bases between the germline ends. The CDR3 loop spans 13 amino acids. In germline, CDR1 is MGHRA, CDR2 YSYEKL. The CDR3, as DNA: TGCGCCAGCAGCCAATTCGTTCAGGAGACCCAGTACTTC. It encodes CASSQFVQETQYF.

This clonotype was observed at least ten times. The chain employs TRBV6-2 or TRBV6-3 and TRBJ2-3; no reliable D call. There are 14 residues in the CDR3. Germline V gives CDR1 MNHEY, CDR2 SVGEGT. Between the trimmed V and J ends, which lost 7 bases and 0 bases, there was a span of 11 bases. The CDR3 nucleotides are TGTGCCAGCACCGCCCTCGATAGCACAGATACGCAGTATTTT. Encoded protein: CASTALDSTDTQYF.

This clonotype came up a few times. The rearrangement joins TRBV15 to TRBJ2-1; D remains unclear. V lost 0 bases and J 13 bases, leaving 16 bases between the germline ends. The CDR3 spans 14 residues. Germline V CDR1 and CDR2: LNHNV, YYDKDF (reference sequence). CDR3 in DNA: TGTGCCACCAGCAGAGATCTTTCTTACTTAGGCCAGTTCTTC. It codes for CATSRDLSYLGQFF.

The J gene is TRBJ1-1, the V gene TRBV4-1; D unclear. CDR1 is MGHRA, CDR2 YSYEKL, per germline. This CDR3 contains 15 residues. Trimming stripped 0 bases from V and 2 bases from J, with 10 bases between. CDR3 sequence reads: CASSQEWQVNTEAFF. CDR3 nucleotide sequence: TGCGCCAGCAGCCAAGAGTGGCAGGTTAACACTGAAGCTTTCTTT.

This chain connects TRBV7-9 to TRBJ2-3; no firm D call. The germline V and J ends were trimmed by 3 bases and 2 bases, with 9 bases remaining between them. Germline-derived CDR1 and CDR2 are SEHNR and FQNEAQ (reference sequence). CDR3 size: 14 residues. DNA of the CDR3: TGTGCCAGCAGCTTCGCTACCCCCACAGATACGCAGTATTTT. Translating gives CASSFATPTDTQYF.

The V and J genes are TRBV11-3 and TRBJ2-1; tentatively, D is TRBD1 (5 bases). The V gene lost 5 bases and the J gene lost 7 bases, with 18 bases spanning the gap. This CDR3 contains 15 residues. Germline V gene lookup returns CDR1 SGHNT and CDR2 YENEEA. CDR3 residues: CASSAWWGDGNEQFF. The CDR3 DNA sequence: TGTGCCAGCAGCGCCTGGTGGGGCGATGGGAATGAGCAGTTCTTC.